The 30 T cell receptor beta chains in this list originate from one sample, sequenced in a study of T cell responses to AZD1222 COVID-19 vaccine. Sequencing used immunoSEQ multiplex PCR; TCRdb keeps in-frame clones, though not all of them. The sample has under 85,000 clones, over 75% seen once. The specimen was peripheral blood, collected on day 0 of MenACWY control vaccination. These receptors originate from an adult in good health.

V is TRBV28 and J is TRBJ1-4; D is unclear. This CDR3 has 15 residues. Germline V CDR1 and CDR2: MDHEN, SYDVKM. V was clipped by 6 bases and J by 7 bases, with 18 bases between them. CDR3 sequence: CASRGLATTTEKLFF. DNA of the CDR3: TGTGCCAGCAGAGGCCTCGCGACGACGACTGAAAAACTGTTTTTT.

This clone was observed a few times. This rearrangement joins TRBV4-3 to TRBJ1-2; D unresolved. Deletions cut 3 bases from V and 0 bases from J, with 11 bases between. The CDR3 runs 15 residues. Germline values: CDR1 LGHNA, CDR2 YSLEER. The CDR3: CASSQTGLSNYGYTF. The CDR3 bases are TGCGCCAGCAGCCAGACCGGCCTTTCTAACTATGGCTACACCTTC.

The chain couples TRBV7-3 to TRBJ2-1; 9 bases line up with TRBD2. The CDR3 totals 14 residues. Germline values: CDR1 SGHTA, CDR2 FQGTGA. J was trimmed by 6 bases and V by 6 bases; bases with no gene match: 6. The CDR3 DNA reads TGTGCCAGCAGGCCTAGCGGGGACGCCAATGAGCAGTTCTTC. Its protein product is CASRPSGDANEQFF.

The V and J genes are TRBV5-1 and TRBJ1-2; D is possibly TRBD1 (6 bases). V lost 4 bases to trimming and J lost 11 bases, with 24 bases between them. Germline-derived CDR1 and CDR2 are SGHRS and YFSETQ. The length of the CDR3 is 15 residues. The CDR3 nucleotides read TGCGCCAGCAGCGAAGCGCCCGGGACACCTATGCTATACACCTTC. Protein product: CASSEAPGTPMLYTF.

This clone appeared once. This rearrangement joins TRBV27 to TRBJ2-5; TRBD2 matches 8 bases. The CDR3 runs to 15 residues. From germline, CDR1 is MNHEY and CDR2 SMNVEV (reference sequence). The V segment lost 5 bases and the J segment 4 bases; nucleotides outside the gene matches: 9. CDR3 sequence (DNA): TGTGCCAGCAGTGCCGGGACTAGGGGCACAGAGACCCAGTACTTC. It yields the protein CASSAGTRGTETQYF.

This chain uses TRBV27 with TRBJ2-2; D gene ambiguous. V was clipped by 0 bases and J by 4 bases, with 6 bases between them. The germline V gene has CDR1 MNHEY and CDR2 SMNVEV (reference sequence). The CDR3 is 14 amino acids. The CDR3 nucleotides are TGTGCCAGCAGTTTATCCTGGGCCACCGGGGAGCTGTTTTTT. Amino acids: CASSLSWATGELFF.

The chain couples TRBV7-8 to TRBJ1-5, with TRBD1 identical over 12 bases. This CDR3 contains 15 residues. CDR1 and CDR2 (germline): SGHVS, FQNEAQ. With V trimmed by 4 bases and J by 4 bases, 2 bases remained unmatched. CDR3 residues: CASSSGQGANQPQHF. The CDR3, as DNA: TGTGCCAGCAGCTCGGGACAGGGGGCTAATCAGCCCCAGCATTTT.

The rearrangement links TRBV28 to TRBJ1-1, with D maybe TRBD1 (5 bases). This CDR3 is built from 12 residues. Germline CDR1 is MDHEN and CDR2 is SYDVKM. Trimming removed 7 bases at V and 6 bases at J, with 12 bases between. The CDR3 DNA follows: TGTGCCAGCAACCTAGGGGCTTCTGAAGCTTTCTTT. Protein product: CASNLGASEAFF.

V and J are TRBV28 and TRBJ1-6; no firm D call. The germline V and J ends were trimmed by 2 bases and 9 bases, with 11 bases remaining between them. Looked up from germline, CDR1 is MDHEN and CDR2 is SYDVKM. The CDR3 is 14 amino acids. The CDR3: CASSLSRTISPLHF. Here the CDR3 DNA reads TGTGCCAGCAGTTTAAGTCGGACTATTTCACCCCTCCACTTT. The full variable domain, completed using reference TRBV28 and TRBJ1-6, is DVKVTQSSRYLVKRTGEKVFLECVQDMDHENMFWYRQDPGLGLRLIYFSYDVKMKEKGDIPEGYSVSREKKERFSLILESASTNQTSMYLCASSLSRTISPLHFGNGTRLTVT.

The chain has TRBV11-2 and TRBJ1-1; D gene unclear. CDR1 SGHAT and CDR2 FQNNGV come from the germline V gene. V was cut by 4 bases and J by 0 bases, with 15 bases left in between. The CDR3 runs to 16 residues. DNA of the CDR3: TGTGCCAGCAGCTCAGAAGGCAGGAACATGAACACTGAAGCTTTCTTT. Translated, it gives CASSSEGRNMNTEAFF.

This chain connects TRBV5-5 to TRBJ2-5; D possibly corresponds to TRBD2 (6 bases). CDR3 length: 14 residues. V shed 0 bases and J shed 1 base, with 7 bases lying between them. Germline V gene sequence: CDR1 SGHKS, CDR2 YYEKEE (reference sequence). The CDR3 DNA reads TGTGCCAGCAGCTTGGGGACTACCCAAGAGACCCAGTACTTC. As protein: CASSLGTTQETQYF.

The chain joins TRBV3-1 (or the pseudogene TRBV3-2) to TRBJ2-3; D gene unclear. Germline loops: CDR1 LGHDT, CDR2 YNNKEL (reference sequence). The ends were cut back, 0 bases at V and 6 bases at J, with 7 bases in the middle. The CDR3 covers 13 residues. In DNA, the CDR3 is TGTGCCAGCAGCCAAGATCCAAGCGATACGCAGTATTTT. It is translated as CASSQDPSDTQYF.

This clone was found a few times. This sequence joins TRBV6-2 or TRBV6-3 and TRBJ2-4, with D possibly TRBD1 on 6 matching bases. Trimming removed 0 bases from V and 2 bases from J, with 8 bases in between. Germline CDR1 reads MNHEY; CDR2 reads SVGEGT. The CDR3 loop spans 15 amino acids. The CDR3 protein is CASSYSRDTKNIQYF. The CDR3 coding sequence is TGTGCCAGCAGTTACTCCAGGGACACCAAAAACATTCAGTACTTC.

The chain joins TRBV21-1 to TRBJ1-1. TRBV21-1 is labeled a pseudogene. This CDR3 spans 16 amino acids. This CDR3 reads CASSKGMGTRPTEAFF. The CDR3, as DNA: TGTGCCAGCAGCAAAGGGATGGGTACCCGTCCCACTGAAGCTTTCTTT.

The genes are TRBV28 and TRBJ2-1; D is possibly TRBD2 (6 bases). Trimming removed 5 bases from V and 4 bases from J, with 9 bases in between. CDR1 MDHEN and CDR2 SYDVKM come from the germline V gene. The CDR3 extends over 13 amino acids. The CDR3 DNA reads TGTGCCAGCAGTCCCGGGGGTTACAATGAGCAGTTCTTC. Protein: CASSPGGYNEQFF.

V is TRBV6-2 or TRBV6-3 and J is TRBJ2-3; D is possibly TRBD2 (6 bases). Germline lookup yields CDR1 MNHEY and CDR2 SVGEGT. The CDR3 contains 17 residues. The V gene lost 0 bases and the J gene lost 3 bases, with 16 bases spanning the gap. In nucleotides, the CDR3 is TGTGCCAGCAGTTACTCGATACCTTTGGGGAGGACAGATACGCAGTATTTT. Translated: CASSYSIPLGRTDTQYF.

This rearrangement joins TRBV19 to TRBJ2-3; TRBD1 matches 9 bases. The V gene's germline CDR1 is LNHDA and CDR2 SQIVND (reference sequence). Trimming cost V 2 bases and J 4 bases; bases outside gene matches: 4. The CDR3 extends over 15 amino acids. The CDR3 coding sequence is TGTGCCAGTAGTATAACAGGGGGCGTCGCAGATACGCAGTATTTT. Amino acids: CASSITGGVADTQYF.

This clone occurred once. CDR3 in DNA: TGTGCCAGCAGTTACTCCGATGGGGGCCCTAGCGGGGGTGACTACGAGCAGTACTTC. Translation gives CASSYSDGGPSGGDYEQYF. V is TRBV6-2 or TRBV6-3 and J is TRBJ2-7; 10 bases line up with TRBD2. The ends lost 0 bases at V and 3 bases at J; junction bases unmatched: 14. The CDR3 totals 19 residues. Per the germline V gene, CDR1 is MNHEY and CDR2 is SVGEGT.

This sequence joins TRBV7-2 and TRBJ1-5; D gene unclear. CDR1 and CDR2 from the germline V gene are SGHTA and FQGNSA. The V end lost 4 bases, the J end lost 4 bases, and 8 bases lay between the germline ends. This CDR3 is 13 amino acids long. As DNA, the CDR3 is TGTGCCAGCAGCTCCTTCCTTAATCAGCCCCAGCATTTT. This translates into CASSSFLNQPQHF.

For the CDR3, the DNA is TGTGCCAGCAAGCAAGATGTAGAGGGCTACACCTTC. Its translation: CASKQDVEGYTF. V usage is TRBV6-5 and J usage is TRBJ1-2; D unresolved. The germline gives CDR1 MNHEY, CDR2 SVGAGI. V was pared by 7 bases and J by 8 bases, with 14 bases between. CDR3 length: 12 residues.

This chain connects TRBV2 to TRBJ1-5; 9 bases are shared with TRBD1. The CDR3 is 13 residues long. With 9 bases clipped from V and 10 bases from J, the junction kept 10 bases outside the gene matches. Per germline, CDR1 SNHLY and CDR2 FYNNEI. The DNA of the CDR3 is TGTGCCAGTGAGGGGGACAGGGTCTTACCCCAGCATTTT. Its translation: CASEGDRVLPQHF.

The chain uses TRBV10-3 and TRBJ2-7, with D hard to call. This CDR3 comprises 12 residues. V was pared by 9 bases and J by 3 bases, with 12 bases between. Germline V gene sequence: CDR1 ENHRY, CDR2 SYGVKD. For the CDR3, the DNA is TGTGCCATAGGGCAGTTAAACTACGAGCAGTACTTC. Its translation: CAIGQLNYEQYF.

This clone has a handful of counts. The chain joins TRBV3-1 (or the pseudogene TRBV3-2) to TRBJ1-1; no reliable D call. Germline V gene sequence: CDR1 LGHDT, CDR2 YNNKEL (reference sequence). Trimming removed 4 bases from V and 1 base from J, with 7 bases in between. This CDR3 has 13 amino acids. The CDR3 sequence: CASSPTRNTEAFF. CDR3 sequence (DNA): TGTGCCAGCAGCCCCACAAGGAACACTGAAGCTTTCTTT.

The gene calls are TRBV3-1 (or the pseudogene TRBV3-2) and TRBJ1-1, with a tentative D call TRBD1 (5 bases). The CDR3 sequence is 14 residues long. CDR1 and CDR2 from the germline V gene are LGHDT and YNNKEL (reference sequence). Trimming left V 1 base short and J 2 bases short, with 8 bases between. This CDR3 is CASSQGGGNTEAFF. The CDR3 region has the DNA TGTGCCAGCAGCCAAGGGGGGGGAAACACTGAAGCTTTCTTT.

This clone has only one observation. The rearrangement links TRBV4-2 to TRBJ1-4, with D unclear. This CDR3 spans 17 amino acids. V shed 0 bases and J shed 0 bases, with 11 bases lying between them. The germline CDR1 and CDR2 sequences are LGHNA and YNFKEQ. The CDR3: CASSQEVPVATNEKLFF. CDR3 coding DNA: TGTGCCAGCAGCCAAGAGGTACCGGTTGCAACTAATGAAAAACTGTTTTTT.

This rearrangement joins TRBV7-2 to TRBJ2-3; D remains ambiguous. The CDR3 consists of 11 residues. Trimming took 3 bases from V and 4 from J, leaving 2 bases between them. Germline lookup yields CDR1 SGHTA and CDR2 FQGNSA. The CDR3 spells CASSFSDTQYF. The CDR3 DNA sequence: TGTGCCAGCAGCTTTTCAGATACGCAGTATTTT.

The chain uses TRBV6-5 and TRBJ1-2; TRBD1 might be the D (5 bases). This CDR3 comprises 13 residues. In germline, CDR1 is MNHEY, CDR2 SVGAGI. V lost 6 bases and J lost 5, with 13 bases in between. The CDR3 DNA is TGTGCCAGCAGGCCGGGACTGAGTTATGGCTACACCTTC. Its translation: CASRPGLSYGYTF.

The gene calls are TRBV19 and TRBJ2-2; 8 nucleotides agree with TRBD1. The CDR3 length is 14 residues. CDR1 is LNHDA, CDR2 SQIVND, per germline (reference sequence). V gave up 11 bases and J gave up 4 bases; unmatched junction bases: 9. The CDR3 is CAARTGWTTGELFF. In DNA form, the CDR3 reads TGTGCCGCTCGGACAGGGTGGACCACCGGGGAGCTGTTTTTT.

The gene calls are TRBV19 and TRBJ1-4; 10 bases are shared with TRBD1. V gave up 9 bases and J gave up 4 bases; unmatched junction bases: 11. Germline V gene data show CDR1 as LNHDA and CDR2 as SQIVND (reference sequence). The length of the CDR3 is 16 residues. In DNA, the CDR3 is TGTGCCAGCACATCCGGGACAGGGGTTCTTAATGAAAAACTGTTTTTT. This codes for CASTSGTGVLNEKLFF.

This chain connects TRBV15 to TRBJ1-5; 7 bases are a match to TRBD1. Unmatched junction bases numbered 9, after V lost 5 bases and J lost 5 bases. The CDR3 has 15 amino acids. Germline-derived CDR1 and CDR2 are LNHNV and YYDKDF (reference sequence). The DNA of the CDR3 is TGTGCCACCAGCCGAGCCCCCCAGGGGGATCAGCCCCAGCATTTT. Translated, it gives CATSRAPQGDQPQHF.